This TCR beta chain originates from a study of blood T cell repertoires in COVID-19. The method was immunoSEQ multiplex PCR; TCRdb's version includes in-frame clones alone and lacks a portion of them. Of about 200,000 clones in the sample, roughly 87% were seen once. Trimming at V came to 1 base and at J to 3 bases, leaving 8 bases not matched to a gene. Per germline, CDR1 MGHRA and CDR2 YSYEKL. The CDR3 consists of 17 residues. Source material: PBMCs or T cells enriched from blood (not recorded which). The chain has TRBV4-1 and TRBJ2-3, with 9 bases that match TRBD2. This receptor was obtained from a woman aged 25 to 39 who had recovered from COVID-19. The CDR3 spells CASSQVLAGYRTDTQYF. The CDR3 nucleotides are TGCGCCAGCAGCCAAGTTCTAGCGGGGTATAGGACAGATACGCAGTATTTT.